Below are 18 T cell receptor beta chains sequenced from a single sample in a study of blood T cell repertoires in COVID-19. The assay was immunoSEQ multiplex PCR, and TCRdb's table has in-frame clones only and misses some. The data contain 51,000 or so clones, around 82% of them singletons. Sequencing was carried out using peripheral blood. These receptors were collected from a woman of 80 years or more with COVID-19, enrolled during active disease.

This clone was seen more than once but under ten times. The chain couples TRBV2 to TRBJ1-2; a weak D match, TRBD1 (5 bases). The V gene lost 7 bases and the J gene lost 2 bases, with 8 bases spanning the gap. The germline CDR1 and CDR2 sequences are SNHLY and FYNNEI. The CDR3 contains 12 residues. The CDR3 nucleotides are TGTGCCAGCACCTGGGGCAACTATGGCTACACCTTC. This gives the protein CASTWGNYGYTF.

V gene TRBV7-2 combines with J gene TRBJ1-6; D ambiguous. Germline V gene data show CDR1 as SGHTA and CDR2 as FQGNSA. V lost 5 bases to trimming and J lost 1 base, with 12 bases between them. This CDR3 region has 16 residues. The CDR3 DNA sequence: TGTGCCAGCAGCCCCCGAGGCAGATCCTATAATTCACCCCTCCACTTT. Encoded protein: CASSPRGRSYNSPLHF.

The chain joins TRBV6-6 to TRBJ1-4; 9 positions agree with TRBD1. With V trimmed by 0 bases and J by 5 bases, 1 base remained unmatched. This CDR3 comprises 15 residues. Germline-derived CDR1 and CDR2 are MNHNY and SVGAGI (reference sequence). CDR3 in amino acids: CASSYSDRGNEKLFF. For the CDR3, the DNA is TGTGCCAGCAGTTACTCCGACAGGGGGAATGAAAAACTGTTTTTT.

This clone is classed as medium-sized. The chain carries TRBV12-3 or TRBV12-4 and TRBJ2-7; 8 bases map to TRBD1. The V segment lost 5 bases and the J segment 6 bases; nucleotides outside the gene matches: 3. The CDR3 covers 12 residues. The CDR3, as DNA: TGTGCCAGCAGTGGGGACAGGCGCGAGCAGTACTTC. This sequence encodes CASSGDRREQYF.

This sequence joins TRBV2 and TRBJ2-3; tentative D call: TRBD2 (6 bases). Trimming cost V 1 base and J 4 bases, with 12 bases left between them. The V gene's germline CDR1 is SNHLY and CDR2 FYNNEI. The CDR3 totals 15 residues. CDR3 loop: CASSEGGKGPDTQYF. Written as DNA, the CDR3 is TGTGCCAGCAGTGAAGGCGGGAAGGGGCCAGATACGCAGTATTTT. Filled out from reference TRBV2 and TRBJ2-3, the complete variable domain reads EPEVTQTPSHQVTQMGQEVILRCVPISNHLYFYWYRQILGQKVEFLVSFYNNEISEKSEIFDDQFSVERPDGSNFTLKIRSTKLEDSAMYFCASSEGGKGPDTQYFGPGTRLTVL.

This chain uses TRBV28 with TRBJ1-2; 12 bases are shared with TRBD1. The CDR3 is 15 amino acids. The trim removed 2 bases at V and 8 bases at J, leaving 6 bases unmatched. CDR1 is MDHEN and CDR2 is SYDVKM in the germline V gene. The CDR3 protein is CASSLTGTGGYGYTF. The CDR3 coding sequence is TGTGCCAGCAGTTTAACCGGGACAGGGGGCTACGGCTACACCTTC.

The genes are TRBV27 and TRBJ1-2, with D hard to call. Germline values: CDR1 MNHEY, CDR2 SMNVEV (reference sequence). The CDR3 spans 13 residues. V gave up 5 bases and J gave up 8 bases, with 15 bases separating them. CDR3 sequence: CASSPQYPGGYTF. The CDR3 nucleotides are TGTGCCAGCAGTCCCCAATATCCGGGAGGCTACACCTTC.

The chain is built from TRBV30 and TRBJ1-4; unclear D gene. Germline V gene data show CDR1 as GTSNPN and CDR2 as SVGIG (reference sequence). V lost 0 bases and J 8 bases, leaving 13 bases between the germline ends. The CDR3 is 14 residues long. CDR3 DNA sequence: TGTGCCTGGAGTGTACGAGGAGCTGGAGAAAAACTGTTTTTT. As protein: CAWSVRGAGEKLFF.

J is TRBJ2-2 and V is TRBV19; tentatively, D is TRBD2 (6 bases). V dropped 6 bases and J dropped 6 bases, with 17 bases sitting between them. Germline CDR1 and CDR2: LNHDA and SQIVND (reference sequence). This CDR3 region has 15 residues. CDR3 nucleotides: TGTGCCAGTAGGAGAGGGGACTTGGGGCCCGGGGAGCTGTTTTTT. It specifies CASRRGDLGPGELFF.

This chain links TRBV15 with TRBJ2-1; perhaps TRBD2 as D (5 bases). With 3 bases removed from V and 4 bases from J, the gap between germline ends came to 13 bases. The CDR3 has 15 residues. The germline V gene encodes CDR1 LNHNV and CDR2 YYDKDF (reference sequence). In DNA, the CDR3 is TGTGCCACCAGCAGTACTAGGTTCTTATACAATGAGCAGTTCTTC. Protein product: CATSSTRFLYNEQFF.

This chain joins TRBV3-1 (or the pseudogene TRBV3-2) and TRBJ2-2; D possibly corresponds to TRBD2 (6 bases). CDR3 length equals 14 residues. Germline CDR1 LGHDT, CDR2 YNNKEL (reference sequence). Trimming left V 3 bases short and J 11 bases short, with 16 bases between. As DNA, the CDR3 is TGTGCCAGCAGCCAGGGAGGACGGCTGATAGAGCTGTTTTTT. The encoded protein is CASSQGGRLIELFF.

This chain links TRBV7-3 with TRBJ2-7, with 10 bases lining up with TRBD2. With 5 bases clipped from V and 5 bases from J, the junction kept 6 bases outside the gene matches. The CDR3 extends over 14 amino acids. Germline V CDR1 and CDR2: SGHTA, FQGTGA. As DNA, the CDR3 is TGTGCCAGCAGCCTAGGGACTAGCGTTGACGAGCAGTACTTC. It translates to CASSLGTSVDEQYF.

The rearrangement links TRBV9 to TRBJ2-3; D ambiguous. V was trimmed by 2 bases and J by 0 bases, leaving 16 bases between them. Germline V gives CDR1 SGDLS, CDR2 YYNGEE. The CDR3 sequence is 17 residues long. Here the CDR3 DNA reads TGTGCCAGCAGCGTGCTTAGTAGCCAGTCTAGCACAGATACGCAGTATTTT. This sequence encodes CASSVLSSQSSTDTQYF.

The gene calls are TRBV27 and TRBJ2-7; D is possibly TRBD1 (5 bases). CDR1 MNHEY and CDR2 SMNVEV come from the germline V gene (reference sequence). Trimming pared 6 bases from V and 6 bases from J, leaving 15 bases between. The CDR3 extends over 13 amino acids. DNA for the CDR3: TGTGCCAGCAGAGGGGATCCTCGAGGCGAGCAGTACTTC. Encoded protein: CASRGDPRGEQYF.

The rearrangement links TRBV5-6 to TRBJ1-5; tentative D call: TRBD1 (5 bases). The V end lost 0 bases, the J end lost 2 bases, and 9 bases lay between the germline ends. This CDR3 region has 15 residues. Germline CDR1 is SGHDT and CDR2 is YYEEEE. CDR3 residues: CASSLGARGNQPQHF. The CDR3, as DNA: TGTGCCAGCAGCTTGGGGGCCAGGGGCAATCAGCCCCAGCATTTT.

V is TRBV18 and J is TRBJ1-6; TRBD1 aligns across 9 bases. CDR3 length equals 16 residues. Germline trimming cut 2 bases from V and 9 bases from J; bases unmatched to any gene: 8. Germline V gene sequence: CDR1 KGHSH, CDR2 LQKENI. The CDR3 DNA sequence: TGTGCCAGCTCACCAATGGACAGGGGCGCAGGTTCACCCCTCCACTTT. This sequence encodes CASSPMDRGAGSPLHF.

In this sample, this clone turned up a few times. The V call is TRBV7-2, the J call TRBJ1-3; no definite D call. This CDR3 contains 15 residues. CDR1 and CDR2 from the germline V gene are SGHTA and FQGNSA. Trimming pared 1 base from V and 0 bases from J, leaving 7 bases between. CDR3 amino acids: CASSLDPGSGNTIYF. The CDR3 DNA is TGTGCCAGCAGCTTAGACCCAGGCTCTGGAAACACCATATATTTT.

The rearrangement joins TRBV10-2 to TRBJ1-5; 7 bases fit TRBD1. This CDR3 is built from 13 residues. The V gene's germline CDR1 is WSHSY and CDR2 SAAADI. The J segment lost 5 bases and the V segment lost 4 bases, leaving 2 bases of the junction unmatched. This CDR3 reads CASSADRDQPQHF. The CDR3, as DNA: TGCGCCAGCAGTGCCGACAGGGATCAGCCCCAGCATTTT.